One sample yielded the 7 T cell receptor beta chains listed below, sequenced in a study of cytomegalovirus exposure and HLA in healthy donors. With 60 Vbeta and 13 Jbeta primers, the PCR was carried out. TCRdb keeps only in-frame clones here, not all; method: immunoSEQ multiplex PCR. Here the sample spans 85,000 to 130,000 clones, around 10% being singletons. Sequencing was carried out using PBMCs. These receptors were obtained from a man aged 35-49 years in good health and CMV-seropositive.

The V and J genes are TRBV7-6 and TRBJ1-1; D not resolved. The ends were cut back, 1 base at V and 11 bases at J, with 14 bases in the middle. The CDR3 totals 13 residues. In germline, CDR1 is SGHVS, CDR2 FNYEAQ. CDR3 coding DNA: TGTGCCAGCAGCTTAGGGCTCCAAGTGGAGGCTTTCTTT. Translated, it gives CASSLGLQVEAFF.

This clone was detected a few times. J is TRBJ2-1 and V is TRBV9; D perhaps matches TRBD2 (5 bases). V gave up 4 bases and J gave up 4 bases, with 18 bases separating them. The CDR3 length is 16 residues. Germline lookup yields CDR1 SGDLS and CDR2 YYNGEE. CDR3 coding DNA: TGTGCCAGCAGCCCCAGAGGAGATAGCGCTTACAATGAGCAGTTCTTC. It specifies CASSPRGDSAYNEQFF. The variable domain in full, completed from reference TRBV9 and TRBJ2-1, reads DSGVTQTPKHLITATGQRVTLRCSPRSGDLSVYWYQQSLDQGLQFLIQYYNGEERAKGNILERFSAQQFPDLHSELNLSSLELGDSALYFCASSPRGDSAYNEQFFGPGTRLTVL.

The chain joins TRBV2 to TRBJ1-5, with D perhaps matching TRBD1 (6 bases). CDR1 and CDR2 (germline): SNHLY, FYNNEI. Deletions cut 7 bases from V and 1 base from J, with 11 bases between. The CDR3 sequence is 14 residues long. The CDR3 nucleotides read TGTGCCAGCAAGTTTGGACAGAGCAATCAGCCCCAGCATTTT. Residues: CASKFGQSNQPQHF.

This sequence joins TRBV10-3 and TRBJ2-2; possible D gene TRBD1, 5 bases. V lost 8 bases to trimming and J lost 7 bases, with 17 bases between them. The CDR3 runs to 14 residues. In germline, CDR1 is ENHRY, CDR2 SYGVKD. CDR3 protein: CAILDPGRDGELFF. The CDR3 bases are TGTGCCATCCTAGACCCGGGCAGGGACGGGGAGCTGTTTTTT.

This chain links TRBV9 with TRBJ2-3; the D gene is possibly TRBD1 (6 bases). CDR1 is SGDLS, CDR2 YYNGEE, per germline. The ends were cut back, 8 bases at V and 4 bases at J, with 20 bases in the middle. The CDR3 loop spans 15 amino acids. The CDR3 loop reads CASGTTGIRADTQYF. The CDR3 DNA reads as TGTGCCAGTGGAACGACAGGCATAAGGGCAGATACGCAGTATTTT.

The gene calls are TRBV11-1 and TRBJ2-5, with TRBD2 identical over 13 bases. TRBJ2-7 explains the end of the DNA better; the J call may be wrong. The germline CDR1 and CDR2 sequences are SGHAT and FQDESV (reference sequence). The CDR3 is 14 amino acids. DNA for the CDR3: TGTGCCAGCAGCGGACTAGCGGGAGCCTACGAGCAGTACTTC. This sequence encodes CASSGLAGAYEQYF.

The V call is TRBV9, the J call TRBJ2-7; 8 positions match TRBD2. The V segment lost 0 bases and the J segment 7 bases; nucleotides outside the gene matches: 6. Germline loops: CDR1 SGDLS, CDR2 YYNGEE. The CDR3 loop spans 14 amino acids. CDR3 protein: CASSVAGGPEEQYF. DNA for the CDR3: TGTGCCAGCAGCGTAGCGGGAGGGCCGGAGGAGCAGTACTTC.